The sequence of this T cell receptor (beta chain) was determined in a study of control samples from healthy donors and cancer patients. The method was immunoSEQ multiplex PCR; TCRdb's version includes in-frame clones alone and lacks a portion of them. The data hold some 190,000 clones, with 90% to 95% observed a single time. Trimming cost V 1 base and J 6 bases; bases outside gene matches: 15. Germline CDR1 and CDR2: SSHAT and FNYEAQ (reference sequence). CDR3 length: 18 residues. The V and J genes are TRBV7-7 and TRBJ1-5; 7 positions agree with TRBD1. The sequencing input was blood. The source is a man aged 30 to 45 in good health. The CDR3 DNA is TGTGCCAGCAGCTTAGAGTGTGACAGGGTCGGCGTGGTTCAGCCCCAGCATTTT. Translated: CASSLECDRVGVVQPQHF.